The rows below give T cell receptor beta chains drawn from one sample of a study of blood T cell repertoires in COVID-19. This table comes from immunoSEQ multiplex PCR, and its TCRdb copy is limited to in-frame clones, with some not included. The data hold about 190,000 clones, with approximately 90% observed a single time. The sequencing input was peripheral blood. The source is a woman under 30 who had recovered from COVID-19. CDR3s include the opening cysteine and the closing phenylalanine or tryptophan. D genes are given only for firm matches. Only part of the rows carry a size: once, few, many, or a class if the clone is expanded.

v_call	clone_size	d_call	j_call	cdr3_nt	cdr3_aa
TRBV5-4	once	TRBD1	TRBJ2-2	TGTGCCAGCAGCTTGGCGGGACAGGGGGTCGCCGGGGAGCTGTTTTTT	CASSLAGQGVAGELFF
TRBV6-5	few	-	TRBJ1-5	TGTGCCAGCACGAAACAACGGGGTCAGCCCCAGCATTTT	CASTKQRGQPQHF
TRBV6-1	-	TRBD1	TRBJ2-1	TGTGCCAGCAGTGAAGCCCGACAGGGTTTGGATGAGCAGTTCTTC	CASSEARQGLDEQFF
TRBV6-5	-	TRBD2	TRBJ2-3	TGTGCCAGCAGAGCGGGGGGAGGAACAGATACGCAGTATTTT	CASRAGGGTDTQYF
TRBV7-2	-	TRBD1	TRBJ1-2	TGTGCCAGCAGCTTAGAGGCAGGGGGCTATGACGGCTACACCTTC	CASSLEAGGYDGYTF
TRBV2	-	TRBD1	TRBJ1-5	TGTGCCAGCACGGACAGGGGATCCGGTAGCAATCAGCCCCAGCATTTT	CASTDRGSGSNQPQHF
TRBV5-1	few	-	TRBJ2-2	TGCGCCAGCAGCCCGGGGAACACCGGGGAGCTGTTTTTT	CASSPGNTGELFF
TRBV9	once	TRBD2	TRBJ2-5	TGTGCCAGCAGCGTTTTTGGGGGGGATTTAGAGACCCAGTACTTC	CASSVFGGDLETQYF
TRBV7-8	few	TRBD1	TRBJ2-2	TGTGCCAGCAATCGCCAGGGGGCGCAGAGCACCGGGGAGCTGTTTTTT	CASNRQGAQSTGELFF
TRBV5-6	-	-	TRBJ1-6	TGTGCCAGCAGCTCACAGGCTTATAATTCACCCCTCCACTTT	CASSSQAYNSPLHF
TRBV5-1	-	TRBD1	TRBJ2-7	TGCGCCAGCAGCTTACAGGGGGCAGGGGGCCTCTCCGAGCAGTACTTC	CASSLQGAGGLSEQYF
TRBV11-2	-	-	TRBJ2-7	TGTGCCAGCAGCTTAGACACAACAACAGGGGAGCAGTACTTC	CASSLDTTTGEQYF
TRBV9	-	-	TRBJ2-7	TGTGCCAGCAGCGTATCGCAGGAACCATCCTACGAGCAGTACTTC	CASSVSQEPSYEQYF
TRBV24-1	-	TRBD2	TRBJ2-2	TGTGCCACCAGTGATTTTTCCGCGGGGGCCGGGGAGCTGTTTTTT	CATSDFSAGAGELFF
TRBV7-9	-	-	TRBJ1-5	TGTGCCAGCAGCCCAGGGTTGTCGGACGGCAATCAGCCCCAGCATTTT	CASSPGLSDGNQPQHF
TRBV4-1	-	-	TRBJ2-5	TGCGCCAGCAGCCAAGCGGGACTCCAAGAGACCCAGTACTTC	CASSQAGLQETQYF
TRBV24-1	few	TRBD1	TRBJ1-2	TGTGCCACCAGTGACGGGGTGGGACAGCATAACTATGGCTACACCTTC	CATSDGVGQHNYGYTF
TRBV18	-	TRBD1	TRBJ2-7	TGTGCCAGCTCACAGGGACAGTGGAACTACGAGCAGTACTTC	CASSQGQWNYEQYF
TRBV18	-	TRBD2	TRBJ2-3	TGTGCCAGCTCTACACTAGCGGGGGACACAGATACGCAGTATTTT	CASSTLAGDTDTQYF
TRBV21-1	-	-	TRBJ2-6	TGTGCCAGCAGCGTTAAGGACAGTAGCTTCTCTGGGGCCAACGTCCTGACTTTC	CASSVKDSSFSGANVLTF
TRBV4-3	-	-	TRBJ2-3	TGCGCCAGCAGCCAAGATTACGGAGGGAGCACAGATACGCAGTATTTT	CASSQDYGGSTDTQYF
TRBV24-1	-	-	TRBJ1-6	TGTGCCACCAGTGATACTGAAAATTCACCCCTCCACTTT	CATSDTENSPLHF